The sequence of this TCR beta chain was determined in a study of cytomegalovirus exposure and HLA in healthy donors. Broader study findings: Earlier findings revealed that most TCR beta V segments proved productive either about 87% or about 30% of the time. In a later analysis, specific HLA alleles were associated with 15,000 or so TCR beta sequences at a 0.05 false discovery rate.

This CDR3 is 15 amino acids long. CDR1 SEHNR and CDR2 FQNEAQ come from the germline V gene (reference sequence). The junction had 4 bases not matched to a gene; V was cut back by 1 base and J by 5 bases. PCR used 60 Vbeta primers and 13 Jbeta primers. Clones were sequenced by immunoSEQ multiplex PCR, and TCRdb holds only the in-frame ones, with some missing. The profile covers roughly 44,000 clones, with approximately 84% appearing a single time and under 3% taken by the ten largest. This clone has a single count. Antigen: not known. The chain joins TRBV7-9 to TRBJ2-3; 9 bases fit TRBD2. Sequencing was carried out using PBMCs. This sequence originates from a man aged 50 or older in good health and CMV-seronegative. DNA of the CDR3: TGTGCCAGCAGCTTAGTAGCGGGGGTTGTAGATACGCAGTATTTT. It specifies CASSLVAGVVDTQYF.